This entry lists 12 T cell receptor beta chains sequenced from one sample in a study of blood T cell repertoires in COVID-19. TCRdb keeps only in-frame clones here, not all; method: immunoSEQ multiplex PCR. Of roughly 36,000 clones listed, 90% to 95% are singletons. Sequencing was done on a sample of peripheral blood. These receptors originate from a human donor with active COVID-19. The donor label of this sample is uncertain.

The chain links TRBV3-1 (or the pseudogene TRBV3-2) to TRBJ1-6; the D gene is possibly TRBD1 (6 bases). The V end was cut by 0 bases, the J end by 10 bases, with 10 bases between. This CDR3 is 14 amino acids long. CDR1 LGHDT and CDR2 YNNKEL come from the germline V gene (reference sequence). This CDR3 reads CASSQDRGASPLHF. The CDR3 nucleotides are TGTGCCAGCAGCCAAGACAGGGGAGCGTCACCCCTCCACTTT.

This chain joins TRBV11-2 and TRBJ2-6; D possibly corresponds to TRBD2 (5 bases). The CDR3 length is 18 residues. Trimming left V 5 bases short and J 0 bases short, with 17 bases between. Germline CDR1 and CDR2: SGHAT and FQNNGV. Written as DNA, the CDR3 is TGTGCCAGCAGCCATACCATGTCGGGGAGCTCTGGGGCCAACGTCCTGACTTTC. Protein sequence: CASSHTMSGSSGANVLTF.

The chain recombines TRBV19 with TRBJ2-5, with D perhaps matching TRBD2 (6 bases). Trimming took off 4 bases at V and 5 bases at J, with 17 bases between the two ends. CDR3 size: 15 residues. Per germline, CDR1 LNHDA and CDR2 SQIVND (reference sequence). The CDR3 sequence: CASSSTSTPGETQYF. The CDR3 bases are TGTGCCAGTAGTAGTACTAGCACACCCGGGGAGACCCAGTACTTC. Looking up the rest from reference TRBV19 and TRBJ2-5 gives the full variable domain: DGGITQSPKYLFRKEGQNVTLSCEQNLNHDAMYWYRQDPGQGLRLIYYSQIVNDFQKGDIAEGYSVSREKKESFPLTVTSAQKNPTAFYLCASSSTSTPGETQYFGPGTRLLVL.

The chain joins TRBV12-5 to TRBJ2-7; D is uncertain. Germline CDR1 reads LGHNT; CDR2 reads FRNRAP. This CDR3 has 17 residues. The V end lost 0 bases, the J end lost 0 bases, and 15 bases lay between the germline ends. CDR3 region: CASGLVPRSPNSYEQYF. CDR3 nucleotide sequence: TGTGCTAGTGGTTTGGTACCGAGGAGCCCTAACTCCTACGAGCAGTACTTC.

This CDR3 reads CASSLQGVRETQYF. CDR3 coding DNA: TGTGCCAGCAGCCTACAGGGGGTGAGGGAGACCCAGTACTTC. This sequence joins TRBV27 and TRBJ2-5; TRBD1 matches at 8 bases. Germline V lookup: CDR1 MNHEY, CDR2 SMNVEV (reference sequence). The length of the CDR3 is 14 residues. Unmatched junction bases numbered 8, after V lost 6 bases and J lost 5 bases.

This clone was counted a few times. The chain has TRBV19 and TRBJ1-4, with D possibly matching TRBD1 (6 bases). V was cut by 1 base and J by 7 bases, with 10 bases left in between. CDR3 size: 14 residues. Germline loops: CDR1 LNHDA, CDR2 SQIVND (reference sequence). CDR3 residues: CASSIATGTEKLFF. CDR3 nucleotide sequence: TGTGCCAGTAGTATAGCCACAGGGACTGAAAAACTGTTTTTT.

The V and J genes are TRBV15 and TRBJ1-1; no reliable D call. V was pared by 0 bases and J by 7 bases, with 3 bases between. The CDR3 has 11 residues. The germline CDR1 and CDR2 sequences are LNHNV and YYDKDF (reference sequence). Here the CDR3 reads CATSRDHEAFF. CDR3 nucleotide sequence: TGTGCCACCAGCAGAGATCATGAAGCTTTCTTT.

The rearrangement uses TRBV5-1 and TRBJ2-3; TRBD2 aligns across 13 bases. Germline assignment: CDR1 SGHRS and CDR2 YFSETQ. This CDR3 has 17 amino acids. J lost 0 bases, V lost 3 bases, and 4 bases had no gene match. In nucleotides, the CDR3 is TGCGCCAGCAGCTCCGGACTAGCGGGAGCGAGCACAGATACGCAGTATTTT. It specifies CASSSGLAGASTDTQYF.

This sequence joins TRBV2 and TRBJ2-5; 7 bases match TRBD2. Germline V lookup: CDR1 SNHLY, CDR2 FYNNEI. Losses at the gene ends were 6 bases for V and 5 bases for J; bases not matched to a gene: 3. CDR3 length equals 12 residues. The chain's CDR3 is CASRAGIETQYF. CDR3 in DNA: TGTGCCAGCAGAGCGGGGATTGAGACCCAGTACTTC.

This chain links TRBV7-2 with TRBJ2-7, with TRBD1 identical over 8 bases. This CDR3 is 14 amino acids long. The trim removed 7 bases at V and 3 bases at J, leaving 8 bases unmatched. Per germline, CDR1 SGHTA and CDR2 FQGNSA. The CDR3 region has the DNA TGTGCCAGCAACCGGCCAGGGGGCGACTACGAGCAGTACTTC. It codes for CASNRPGGDYEQYF.

V and J are TRBV9 and TRBJ2-2, with 7 nucleotides matching TRBD1. V gave up 2 bases and J gave up 4 bases; unmatched junction bases: 5. Germline CDR1 and CDR2: SGDLS and YYNGEE. The CDR3 covers 15 residues. The CDR3 DNA reads as TGTGCCAGCAGCGTCAGACAGGGAACCACCGGGGAGCTGTTTTTT. Protein: CASSVRQGTTGELFF.

This sequence joins TRBV5-4 and TRBJ2-2; 11 nucleotides align to TRBD2. Germline CDR1 SGHNT, CDR2 YYREEE (reference sequence). V shed 5 bases and J 1 base; nucleotides not matched to a gene: 10. The CDR3 runs to 18 residues. The CDR3 protein is CASSSSGRAGWNTGELFF. The CDR3 DNA sequence: TGTGCCAGCAGTAGTAGCGGGAGGGCCGGTTGGAACACCGGGGAGCTGTTTTTT.